What follows are 24 T cell receptor beta chains derived from one specimen sequenced in a study of shared clonotypes between healthy human individuals. The table came from immunoSEQ multiplex PCR; TCRdb's copy has only in-frame clones and leaves some out. The table lists some 2,000,000 clones, over 85% of them singletons. Naive CD8 cells were CD45RO-negative, positively selected for CCR7, excluding terminally differentiated effector memory CD45RA+ cells. The sequenced material came from naive CD8+ T cells sorted from blood. The source of these receptors is a young man in good health.

V usage is TRBV11-2 and J usage is TRBJ1-3, with D unclear. From germline, CDR1 is SGHAT and CDR2 FQNNGV. This CDR3 is 17 amino acids long. Trimming took off 2 bases at V and 0 bases at J, with 14 bases between the two ends. The CDR3 DNA reads as TGTGCCAGCAGCTTACGCACGGCTGCGTACTCTGGAAACACCATATATTTT. It encodes CASSLRTAAYSGNTIYF.

The chain combines TRBV14 with TRBJ2-1; TRBD1 agrees at 7 bases. The CDR3 is made up of 17 amino acids. CDR1 SGHDN and CDR2 FVKESK come from the germline V gene. Trimming at V came to 3 bases and at J to 3 bases, leaving 11 bases not matched to a gene. The chain's CDR3 is CASSQSPGGTYYNEQFF. The DNA of the CDR3 is TGTGCCAGCAGCCAGAGCCCAGGGGGAACATACTACAATGAGCAGTTCTTC.

The chain couples TRBV27 to TRBJ2-1; D might be TRBD1 or TRBD2, each matching 5 bases. CDR1 and CDR2 from the germline V gene are MNHEY and SMNVEV (reference sequence). The CDR3 consists of 15 residues. V was clipped by 0 bases and J by 4 bases, with 10 bases between them. The CDR3 is CASSLSLGAYNEQFF. CDR3 coding DNA: TGTGCCAGCAGTTTATCGCTCGGGGCTTACAATGAGCAGTTCTTC.

The chain recombines TRBV9 with TRBJ1-1; D call uncertain. The CDR3 sequence is 15 residues long. Trimming pared 3 bases from V and 0 bases from J, leaving 12 bases between. Germline V gives CDR1 SGDLS, CDR2 YYNGEE. Written as DNA, the CDR3 is TGTGCCAGCAGCGAGGCCGGGGAGATGAACACTGAAGCTTTCTTT. Its translation: CASSEAGEMNTEAFF.

The CDR3 coding sequence is TGTGCCAGCAGTTTATTCCGGGAAGGGGGCAATCAGCCCCAGCATTTT. Translating it yields CASSLFREGGNQPQHF. V and J are TRBV28 and TRBJ1-5; D may be TRBD1 (5 bases). This CDR3 comprises 16 residues. The germline gives CDR1 MDHEN, CDR2 SYDVKM. Deletions cut 1 base from V and 2 bases from J, with 12 bases between.

Comment on this clone: Within the sample, other DNA sequences also encode this same CDR3. The chain recombines TRBV9 with TRBJ2-1, with a possible D match to TRBD1 (6 bases). Germline values: CDR1 SGDLS, CDR2 YYNGEE. The CDR3 length is 15 residues. Trimming cost V 2 bases and J 0 bases, with 9 bases left between them. Here the CDR3 DNA reads TGTGCCAGCAGCGTTGGGGGCCTCTCCTACAATGAGCAGTTCTTC. Its protein is CASSVGGLSYNEQFF.

The CDR3 DNA reads TGTGCCAGCAGCGCAGGGGGGAATAGCAATCAGCCCCAGCATTTT. As protein: CASSAGGNSNQPQHF. The chain links TRBV7-9 to TRBJ1-5, with 7 bases lining up with TRBD1. The CDR3 covers 15 residues. The J segment lost 0 bases and the V segment lost 5 bases, leaving 4 bases of the junction unmatched. The V gene's germline CDR1 is SEHNR and CDR2 FQNEAQ (reference sequence).

The V gene is TRBV4-1, the J gene TRBJ1-1; D uncertain. The CDR3 runs to 14 residues. V lost 3 bases, J lost 0 bases, and 8 bases lay in between. Germline V gene sequence: CDR1 MGHRA, CDR2 YSYEKL. The CDR3 here is CASSQLQVNTEAFF. The CDR3 region has the DNA TGCGCCAGCAGCCAGCTTCAGGTGAACACTGAAGCTTTCTTT.

Worth noting for this clone: The sample carries other DNA sequences with the same CDR3. This chain links TRBV19 with TRBJ1-1, with D possibly TRBD1 on 5 matching bases. Trimming left V 4 bases short and J 4 bases short, with 7 bases between. From germline, CDR1 is LNHDA and CDR2 SQIVND (reference sequence). The length of the CDR3 is 12 residues. For the CDR3, the DNA is TGTGCCAGTAGTACAGGGCTCACTGAAGCTTTCTTT. Residues: CASSTGLTEAFF.

This rearrangement joins TRBV14 to TRBJ1-2; D is ambiguous. Trimming took off 3 bases at V and 2 bases at J, with 10 bases between the two ends. The V gene's germline CDR1 is SGHDN and CDR2 FVKESK. The CDR3 is made up of 14 amino acids. This CDR3 reads CASSHSAGNYGYTF. The CDR3 nucleotides are TGTGCCAGCAGCCACAGTGCTGGGAACTATGGCTACACCTTC.

J is TRBJ2-1 and V is TRBV19; D is unclear. V was trimmed by 1 base and J by 4 bases, leaving 5 bases between them. The CDR3 has 13 amino acids. Germline loops: CDR1 LNHDA, CDR2 SQIVND (reference sequence). This chain's CDR3 is CASSIGDYNEQFF. The CDR3 coding sequence is TGTGCCAGTAGTATAGGAGATTACAATGAGCAGTTCTTC.

This sequence joins TRBV28 and TRBJ2-1; D might be TRBD1 or TRBD2, each matching 6 bases. The ends were cut back, 7 bases at V and 9 bases at J, with 16 bases in the middle. This CDR3 is 13 amino acids long. Per the germline V gene, CDR1 is MDHEN and CDR2 is SYDVKM. CDR3 DNA: TGTGCCAGCACCTCATGGGGGGCGGGTGAGCAGTTCTTC. It translates to CASTSWGAGEQFF.

This chain connects TRBV10-3 to TRBJ2-1, with 10 positions matching TRBD2. CDR3 size: 13 residues. Germline CDR1 ENHRY, CDR2 SYGVKD. Unmatched junction bases numbered 2, after V lost 6 bases and J lost 6 bases. CDR3 bases: TGTGCCATCAGGGGACTAGCGTGCAATGAGCAGTTCTTC. Its protein is CAIRGLACNEQFF.

This chain uses TRBV6-5 with TRBJ1-2; D not certain. This CDR3 region has 15 residues. Trimming took off 10 bases at V and 3 bases at J, with 21 bases between the two ends. Germline loops: CDR1 MNHEY, CDR2 SVGAGI. The CDR3 loop is CATGEGPLGDYGYTF. The CDR3 nucleotides are TGTGCCACCGGGGAGGGTCCATTGGGTGACTATGGCTACACCTTC.

This chain links TRBV2 with TRBJ2-1; TRBD2 matches 12 bases. CDR1 and CDR2 from the germline V gene are SNHLY and FYNNEI. V gave up 1 base and J gave up 7 bases; unmatched junction bases: 5. This CDR3 region has 16 residues. The CDR3 DNA follows: TGTGCCAGCAGTGAAGGGACTAGCGGGAAAACAAATGAGCAGTTCTTC. Protein product: CASSEGTSGKTNEQFF. Supplemented by reference TRBV2 and TRBJ2-1, the full variable domain reads EPEVTQTPSHQVTQMGQEVILRCVPISNHLYFYWYRQILGQKVEFLVSFYNNEISEKSEIFDDQFSVERPDGSNFTLKIRSTKLEDSAMYFCASSEGTSGKTNEQFFGPGTRLTVL.

The rearrangement links TRBV11-2 to TRBJ1-6; D is uncertain. The CDR3 sequence is 17 residues long. CDR1 is SGHAT, CDR2 FQNNGV, per germline. The V end lost 0 bases, the J end lost 0 bases, and 9 bases lay between the germline ends. The DNA for the CDR3 is TGTGCCAGCAGCTTAGAGGGTGTGGGCTCCTATAATTCACCCCTCCACTTT. Translated: CASSLEGVGSYNSPLHF.

V and J are TRBV7-2 and TRBJ2-3, with a possible D match to TRBD1 (6 bases). The CDR3 loop spans 14 amino acids. Germline lookup yields CDR1 SGHTA and CDR2 FQGNSA. V was pared by 5 bases and J by 5 bases, with 14 bases between. The CDR3 DNA is TGTGCCAGCAGCCTACAGGGTAGAAAAGATACGCAGTATTTT. This codes for CASSLQGRKDTQYF.

This clone was counted a single time. This rearrangement joins TRBV4-1 to TRBJ2-7; TRBD2 aligns across 10 bases. The CDR3 runs to 16 residues. Trimming took 2 bases from V and 2 from J; bases not matched to a gene: 6. The germline CDR1 and CDR2 sequences are MGHRA and YSYEKL. The CDR3 bases are TGCGCCAGCAGCCAAAAGGGGACTAGCGCGCCCTACGAGCAGTACTTC. It translates to CASSQKGTSAPYEQYF.

The rearrangement links TRBV2 to TRBJ2-5, with D maybe TRBD1 (6 bases). The V and J ends lost 6 bases and 4 bases respectively, with 9 bases between them. Germline lookup yields CDR1 SNHLY and CDR2 FYNNEI. This CDR3 has 12 residues. CDR3 bases: TGTGCCAGCAGACAGGGCCTAGAGACCCAGTACTTC. Translating gives CASRQGLETQYF.

The chain employs TRBV9 and TRBJ2-2, with D possibly TRBD1 on 5 matching bases. V gave up 4 bases and J gave up 4 bases, with 17 bases separating them. The CDR3 runs 16 residues. Per the germline V gene, CDR1 is SGDLS and CDR2 is YYNGEE. The CDR3 coding sequence is TGTGCCAGCAGCCGACTGGGCCCCCAGGGCACCGGGGAGCTGTTTTTT. Translation gives CASSRLGPQGTGELFF.

The rearrangement joins TRBV27 to TRBJ2-2; TRBD1 matches 7 bases. CDR3 length equals 13 residues. J gave up 6 bases and V 7 bases, and 5 bases lay outside the gene matches. CDR1 is MNHEY and CDR2 is SMNVEV in the germline V gene (reference sequence). CDR3 nucleotides: TGTGCCAGCAAATGGACAGGAGCCGGGGAGCTGTTTTTT. Translation: CASKWTGAGELFF.

The gene calls are TRBV5-1 and TRBJ1-2; D is uncertain. Trimming pared 4 bases from V and 0 bases from J, leaving 13 bases between. In germline, CDR1 is SGHRS, CDR2 YFSETQ. CDR3 length equals 15 residues. The CDR3 is CASSVAADTNYGYTF. CDR3 DNA sequence: TGCGCCAGCAGCGTGGCGGCAGATACTAACTATGGCTACACCTTC.

The chain couples TRBV30 to TRBJ1-1; the D gene is possibly TRBD1 (5 bases). CDR1 GTSNPN and CDR2 SVGIG come from the germline V gene (reference sequence). CDR3 size: 14 residues. The germline V and J ends were trimmed by 5 bases and 4 bases, with 17 bases remaining between them. The CDR3 DNA reads as TGTGCCTGGGAGTTTGGGGGATCGGGCACTGAAGCTTTCTTT. It specifies CAWEFGGSGTEAFF. The full variable domain, rest sourced from reference TRBV30 and TRBJ1-1, is SQTIHQWPATLVQPVGSPLSLECTVEGTSNPNLYWYRQAAGRGLQLLFYSVGIGQISSEVPQNLSASRPQDRQFILSSKKLLLSDSGFYLCAWEFGGSGTEAFFGQGTRLTVV.

The chain is built from TRBV4-1 and TRBJ2-7; 11 bases map to TRBD2. Germline CDR1 MGHRA, CDR2 YSYEKL. V dropped 2 bases and J dropped 5; count of bases not matched to a gene: 2. The CDR3 length is 14 residues. CDR3 bases: TGCGCCAGCAGCCAATCGGGACTAGCGGACGAGCAGTACTTC. Its translation is CASSQSGLADEQYF.